One T cell receptor (beta chain) is described in this entry. Its antigen is as yet unknown. The CDR3 sequence is 13 residues long. Trimming shortened V by 8 bases and J by 10 bases, and 15 bases separated the two germline ends. The germline CDR1 and CDR2 sequences are SNHLY and FYNNEI. The timepoints at which blood was sampled were baseline, cycle 4 day 1, and cycle 7 day 1. These data are taken from a study of OX40 agonist ivuxolimab in advanced cancers. Overall study findings and caveats: Low clonal expansion, among the lowest seen, marked partial responders at 0.1-3.0 mg/kg.

Assay used: immunoSEQ multiplex PCR; TCRdb lists only in-frame clones, some missing. Of tens of thousands of clones listed, roughly 82% are singletons. This receptor was taken from an adult with an advanced solid tumor such as melanoma, head and neck, liver or kidney cancer. The specimen was CD4+ or CD8+ T cells sorted from blood, collected in a trial of the OX40 agonist ivuxolimab. V usage is TRBV2 and J usage is TRBJ1-6, with unresolved D. The CDR3 DNA follows: TGTGCCAGCTGTCGGTCCTTGAGGTCACCCCTCCACTTT. Protein sequence: CASCRSLRSPLHF.